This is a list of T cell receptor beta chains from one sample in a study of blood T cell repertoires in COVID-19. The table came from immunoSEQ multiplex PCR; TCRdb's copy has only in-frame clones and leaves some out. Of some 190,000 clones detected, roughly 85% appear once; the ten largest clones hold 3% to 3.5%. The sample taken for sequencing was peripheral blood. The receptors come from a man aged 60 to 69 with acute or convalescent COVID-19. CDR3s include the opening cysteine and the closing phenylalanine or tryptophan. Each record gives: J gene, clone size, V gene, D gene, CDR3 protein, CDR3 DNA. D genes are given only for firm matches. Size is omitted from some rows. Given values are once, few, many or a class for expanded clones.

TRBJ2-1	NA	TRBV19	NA	CASRTAEADVKQFF	TGTGCCAGTCGTACGGCCGAGGCAGACGTTAAGCAGTTCTTC
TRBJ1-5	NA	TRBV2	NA	CASTGQNSNQPQHF	TGTGCCAGCACGGGACAAAATAGCAATCAGCCCCAGCATTTT
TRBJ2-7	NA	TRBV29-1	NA	CSVEYRDSPNPEQYF	TGCAGCGTTGAATACCGGGACTCCCCGAATCCCGAGCAGTACTTC
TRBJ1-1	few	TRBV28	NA	CASSLWAGSDTEAFF	TGTGCCAGCAGTTTATGGGCGGGGTCGGACACTGAAGCTTTCTTT
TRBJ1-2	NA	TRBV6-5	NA	CASKRGTYGYTF	TGTGCCAGCAAAAGGGGCACGTATGGCTACACCTTC
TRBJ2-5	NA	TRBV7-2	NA	CASSLAMASETQYF	TGTGCCAGCAGCTTAGCGATGGCCTCAGAGACCCAGTACTTC
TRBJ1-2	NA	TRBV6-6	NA	CASSDDINYGYTF	TGTGCCAGCAGTGACGACATAAACTATGGCTACACCTTC
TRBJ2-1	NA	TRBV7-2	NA	CASSRGSNEQFF	TGTGCCAGCAGCCGAGGGTCCAATGAGCAGTTCTTC
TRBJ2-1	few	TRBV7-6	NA	CASSLEPGVFYNEQFF	TGTGCCAGCAGCTTAGAGCCAGGGGTCTTCTACAATGAGCAGTTCTTC
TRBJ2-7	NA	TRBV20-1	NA	CSAISTYEQYF	TGCAGTGCTATTTCTACCTACGAGCAGTACTTC
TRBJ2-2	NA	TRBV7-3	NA	CASSPTSGAGELFF	TGTGCCAGCAGTCCCACTTCCGGGGCCGGGGAGCTGTTTTTT
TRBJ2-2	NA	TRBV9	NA	CASSTRLETNTGELFF	TGTGCCAGCAGCACACGACTGGAAACGAACACCGGGGAGCTGTTTTTT
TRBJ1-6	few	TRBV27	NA	CASSDSNSPLHF	TGTGCCAGCAGCGACAGCAATTCACCCCTCCACTTT
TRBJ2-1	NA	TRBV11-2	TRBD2	CASSRGLAGGNEQFF	TGTGCCAGCAGCCGTGGACTAGCTGGGGGGAATGAGCAGTTCTTC
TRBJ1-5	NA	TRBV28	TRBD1	CASSSGDRGLLAQHF	TGTGCCAGCAGTTCTGGAGACAGGGGGCTATTAGCCCAGCATTTT
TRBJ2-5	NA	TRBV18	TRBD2	CASSGTSKSETQYF	TGTGCCAGCTCCGGGACTAGCAAGAGTGAGACCCAGTACTTC
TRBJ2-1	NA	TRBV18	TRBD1	CASSPETGANSSYNEQFF	TGTGCCAGCTCACCCGAGACAGGGGCGAACAGCTCCTACAATGAGCAGTTCTTC
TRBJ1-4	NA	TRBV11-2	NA	CASSFGTNEKLFF	TGTGCCAGCAGCTTCGGAACTAATGAAAAACTGTTTTTT
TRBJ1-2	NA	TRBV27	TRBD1	CASSASGTGSLLYGYTF	TGTGCCAGCAGTGCCTCCGGGACAGGGAGCCTCCTCTATGGCTACACCTTC
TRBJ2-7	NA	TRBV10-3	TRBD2	CAISGASGYEQYF	TGTGCCATCAGTGGGGCTAGCGGCTACGAGCAGTACTTC
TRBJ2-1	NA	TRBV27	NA	CASTSWGGSYNEQFF	TGTGCCAGCACTTCGTGGGGAGGCTCCTACAATGAGCAGTTCTTC
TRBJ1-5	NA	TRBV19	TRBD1	CASSIAGQGHQPQHF	TGTGCCAGTAGTATAGCGGGACAGGGGCATCAGCCCCAGCATTTT
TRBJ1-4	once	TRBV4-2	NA	CASSQSRETNEKLFF	TGTGCCAGCAGCCAGAGCCGGGAGACTAATGAAAAACTGTTTTTT
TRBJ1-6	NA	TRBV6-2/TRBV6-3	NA	CASSYSAGPNSPLHF	TGTGCCAGCAGTTACTCGGCAGGGCCTAATTCACCCCTCCACTTT
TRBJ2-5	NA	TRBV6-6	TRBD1	CASSWDRGETQYF	TGTGCCAGCAGTTGGGACAGGGGGGAGACCCAGTACTTC
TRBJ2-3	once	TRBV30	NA	CAWRPAGSTDTQYF	TGTGCCTGGAGACCGGCGGGTAGCACAGATACGCAGTATTTT
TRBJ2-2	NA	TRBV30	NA	CAWSVIGANTGELFF	TGTGCCTGGAGTGTAATAGGGGCGAACACCGGGGAGCTGTTTTTT
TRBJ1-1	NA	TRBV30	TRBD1	CACSTGFTEAFF	TGTGCCTGCTCGACAGGGTTTACTGAAGCTTTCTTT
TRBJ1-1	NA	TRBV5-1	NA	CASSYTGPEAFF	TGCGCCAGCAGCTACACAGGGCCTGAAGCTTTCTTT
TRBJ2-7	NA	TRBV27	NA	CASSSPQTGYYEQYF	TGTGCCAGCAGTTCCCCCCAGACTGGTTACTACGAGCAGTACTTC